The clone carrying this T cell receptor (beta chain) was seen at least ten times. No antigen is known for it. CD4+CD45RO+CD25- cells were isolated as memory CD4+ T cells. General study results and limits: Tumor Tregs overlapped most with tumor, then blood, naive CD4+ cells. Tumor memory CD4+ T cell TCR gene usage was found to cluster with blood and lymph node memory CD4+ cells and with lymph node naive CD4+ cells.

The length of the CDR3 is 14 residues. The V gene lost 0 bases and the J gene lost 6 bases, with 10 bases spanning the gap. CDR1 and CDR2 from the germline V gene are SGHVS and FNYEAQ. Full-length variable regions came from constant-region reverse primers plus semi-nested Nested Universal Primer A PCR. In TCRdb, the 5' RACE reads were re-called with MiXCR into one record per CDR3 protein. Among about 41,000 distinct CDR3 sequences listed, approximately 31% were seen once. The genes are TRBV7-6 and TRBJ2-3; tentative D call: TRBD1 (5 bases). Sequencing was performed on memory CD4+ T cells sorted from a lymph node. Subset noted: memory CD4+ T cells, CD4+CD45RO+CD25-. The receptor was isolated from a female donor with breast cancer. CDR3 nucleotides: TGTGCCAGCAGCTTAGCCCAGGGAAGGGATACGCAGTATTTT. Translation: CASSLAQGRDTQYF.